This T cell receptor (beta chain) was recovered during a study of cytomegalovirus exposure and HLA in healthy donors. Only in-frame clones appear in the TCRdb table, and some are missing; sequencing was by immunoSEQ multiplex PCR. Among 200,000 to 300,000 clones listed, around 90% were seen once. A single count supports this clone. Germline V gene sequence: CDR1 MDHEN, CDR2 SYDVKM. Losses at the gene ends were 5 bases for V and 12 bases for J; bases not matched to a gene: 10. The CDR3 runs to 13 residues. The chain combines TRBV28 with TRBJ2-1; 7 bases are a match to TRBD2. The sequenced sample consisted of PBMCs. The source is a woman in her twenties or thirties in good health and CMV-seronegative. The DNA for the CDR3 is TGTGCCAGCAGTCCTCTGTTTCGGGAGGTGCAGTTCTTC. Translation: CASSPLFREVQFF.